Each of the 24 T cell receptor beta chains below was sequenced from the same sample in a study of blood T cell repertoires in COVID-19. Sequencing was performed with immunoSEQ multiplex PCR; in TCRdb, only in-frame clones are kept and a portion is missing. This table holds 110,000 or so clones, about 84% found once. The specimen was peripheral blood. Receptors originate from a man over 45 with acute or convalescent COVID-19.

This chain uses TRBV7-3 with TRBJ1-1; D remains unclear. V was clipped by 1 base and J by 8 bases, with 11 bases between them. Germline V lookup: CDR1 SGHTA, CDR2 FQGTGA. This CDR3 region has 13 residues. The DNA of the CDR3 is TGTGCCAGCAGCTTAAGGTCGGGTGGAGAAGCTTTCTTT. Translated, it gives CASSLRSGGEAFF.

V gene TRBV5-1 combines with J gene TRBJ1-1, with 8 bases that match TRBD1. V trimming: 4 bases; J trimming: 1 base; junction bases outside the gene matches: 9. Germline V gene data show CDR1 as SGHRS and CDR2 as YFSETQ. The CDR3 covers 16 residues. CDR3 sequence (DNA): TGCGCCAGCAGCGGTCGGACAGGGTCCCCGAACACTGAAGCTTTCTTT. It codes for CASSGRTGSPNTEAFF.

The chain is built from TRBV30 and TRBJ1-6; D gene ambiguous. The germline CDR1 and CDR2 sequences are GTSNPN and SVGIG (reference sequence). The CDR3 extends over 13 amino acids. The germline V and J ends were trimmed by 5 bases and 4 bases, with 9 bases remaining between them. CDR3 nucleotides: TGTGCCTGGGCGTTGAGTTATAATTCACCCCTCCACTTT. It encodes CAWALSYNSPLHF.

This clone was seen just once. The rearrangement links TRBV28 to TRBJ1-2; D gene unclear. Trimming stripped 7 bases from V and 5 bases from J, with 26 bases between. Germline V lookup: CDR1 MDHEN, CDR2 SYDVKM. The CDR3 runs 17 residues. CDR3 nucleotides: TGTGCCAGCATCCAGAGGGATAGCCCTTTTGTCAGATATGGCTACACCTTC. Its translation is CASIQRDSPFVRYGYTF.

The count of this clone is one. The chain combines TRBV28 with TRBJ2-7; D is perhaps TRBD2 (5 bases). Looked up from germline, CDR1 is MDHEN and CDR2 is SYDVKM. Between the trimmed V and J ends, which lost 5 bases and 4 bases, there was a span of 18 bases. The CDR3 extends over 15 amino acids. The CDR3 nucleotides read TGTGCCAGCAGTCGCAATTACCTCGAGGGATACGAGCAGTACTTC. Translation: CASSRNYLEGYEQYF.

The chain employs TRBV9 and TRBJ2-5; 7 bases align to TRBD1. The junction had 10 bases not matched to a gene; V was cut back by 3 bases and J by 5 bases. The CDR3 sequence is 15 residues long. CDR1 and CDR2 from the germline V gene are SGDLS and YYNGEE. The CDR3, as DNA: TGTGCCAGCAGCGCGAGACTACAGGGGCGGGAGACCCAGTACTTC. Its protein is CASSARLQGRETQYF.

This CDR3 reads CATRKQGMSNQPQHF. Written as DNA, the CDR3 is TGTGCCACCAGGAAACAGGGGATGAGCAATCAGCCCCAGCATTTT. V is TRBV28 and J is TRBJ1-5; TRBD1 matches at 7 bases. The CDR3 runs to 15 residues. The V and J ends lost 10 bases and 1 base, in that order; junction bases with no gene match: 10. From germline, CDR1 is MDHEN and CDR2 SYDVKM.

The chain couples TRBV9 to TRBJ1-2, with D tentatively TRBD1 (6 bases). The V gene's germline CDR1 is SGDLS and CDR2 YYNGEE. The CDR3 is 19 amino acids. V lost 4 bases and J lost 7, with 32 bases in between. The CDR3 here is CASSHNVHNPLGRGAGYTF. The CDR3 nucleotides read TGTGCCAGCAGCCATAACGTACACAACCCTCTGGGCAGGGGAGCTGGCTACACCTTC.

The chain links TRBV7-7 to TRBJ2-3, with 10 bases fitting TRBD1. Germline assignment: CDR1 SSHAT and CDR2 FNYEAQ (reference sequence). The CDR3 spans 15 residues. V trimming: 5 bases; J trimming: 6 bases; junction bases outside the gene matches: 8. CDR3 DNA: TGTGCCAGCAGCCGGACAGGGGGTAGCGGGGATACGCAGTATTTT. Its translation: CASSRTGGSGDTQYF.

The V gene is TRBV7-2, the J gene TRBJ2-1, with a weak D call TRBD2 (5 bases). CDR3 length: 13 residues. V lost 2 bases and J lost 7, with 9 bases in between. Germline V gives CDR1 SGHTA, CDR2 FQGNSA. The CDR3 DNA is TGTGCCAGCAGCTTAAGGGAGAGAAATGAGCAGTTCTTC. Translated, it gives CASSLRERNEQFF.

The rearrangement uses TRBV4-1 and TRBJ1-2; possibly TRBD1 for D (5 bases). V lost 0 bases to trimming and J lost 7 bases, with 15 bases between them. CDR3 length: 15 residues. Per germline, CDR1 MGHRA and CDR2 YSYEKL. The CDR3 reads CASSQDRAGRGGYTF. The CDR3, as DNA: TGCGCCAGCAGCCAAGATCGGGCAGGGAGGGGTGGCTACACCTTC.

The CDR3 DNA is TGTGCCAGCAGGCGTGGCGGGAGTGAAGCTTTCTTT. Its protein is CASRRGGSEAFF. The chain couples TRBV27 to TRBJ1-1; D is undetermined. The CDR3 length is 12 residues. Per germline, CDR1 MNHEY and CDR2 SMNVEV (reference sequence). The ends were cut back, 6 bases at V and 7 bases at J, with 12 bases in the middle.

V usage is TRBV5-5 and J usage is TRBJ1-4; D is unresolved. The CDR3 length is 17 residues. V was shortened by 2 bases and J by 6 bases, with 20 bases between the two germline ends. Germline values: CDR1 SGHKS, CDR2 YYEKEE (reference sequence). This CDR3 reads CASSFGPRLEADEKLFF. In DNA form, the CDR3 reads TGTGCCAGCAGCTTTGGTCCGAGATTGGAGGCAGATGAAAAACTGTTTTTT.

The gene calls are TRBV3-1 (or the pseudogene TRBV3-2) and TRBJ1-4; D not certain. CDR3 length equals 13 residues. V lost 2 bases to trimming and J lost 8 bases, with 9 bases between them. Germline-derived CDR1 and CDR2 are LGHDT and YNNKEL (reference sequence). CDR3 sequence: CASSQQASEKLFF. The CDR3, as DNA: TGTGCCAGCAGCCAACAGGCAAGCGAAAAACTGTTTTTT.

V gene TRBV2 combines with J gene TRBJ2-7; 7 positions agree with TRBD1. Germline assignment: CDR1 SNHLY and CDR2 FYNNEI. The CDR3 is 17 residues long. The V segment lost 6 bases and the J segment 2 bases; nucleotides outside the gene matches: 16. The CDR3 protein is CASSVQGIASNPYEQYF. In nucleotides, the CDR3 is TGTGCCAGCAGCGTACAGGGGATTGCCAGTAATCCCTACGAGCAGTACTTC.

This chain joins TRBV2 and TRBJ1-1, with D unclear. The germline CDR1 and CDR2 sequences are SNHLY and FYNNEI. Trimming shortened V by 9 bases and J by 0 bases, and 8 bases separated the two germline ends. This CDR3 contains 12 residues. The CDR3, as DNA: TGTGCCAGAGGACTTATGAACACTGAAGCTTTCTTT. Translated: CARGLMNTEAFF.

The V and J genes are TRBV9 and TRBJ1-1; 7 nucleotides align to TRBD1. The CDR3 runs 15 residues. V was clipped by 0 bases and J by 5 bases; unmatched bases: 7. Germline loops: CDR1 SGDLS, CDR2 YYNGEE. CDR3: CASSVGGGGVTEAFF. Here the CDR3 DNA reads TGTGCCAGCAGCGTAGGAGGAGGGGGCGTAACTGAAGCTTTCTTT. Full variable domain (rest looked up from reference TRBV9 and TRBJ1-1): DSGVTQTPKHLITATGQRVTLRCSPRSGDLSVYWYQQSLDQGLQFLIQYYNGEERAKGNILERFSAQQFPDLHSELNLSSLELGDSALYFCASSVGGGGVTEAFFGQGTRLTVV.

In its sample, this clone was seen a few times. V usage is TRBV5-4 and J usage is TRBJ1-1, with D possibly matching TRBD1 (5 bases). CDR3 length: 13 residues. With 2 bases removed from V and 5 bases from J, the gap between germline ends came to 10 bases. Germline values: CDR1 SGHNT, CDR2 YYREEE (reference sequence). In nucleotides, the CDR3 is TGTGCCAGCAGCTTTAATAGGGGAACTGAAGCTTTCTTT. Its translation is CASSFNRGTEAFF.

The V gene is TRBV9, the J gene TRBJ2-1, with 10 positions matching TRBD2. V gave up 3 bases and J gave up 9 bases; unmatched junction bases: 9. This CDR3 is 15 amino acids long. Germline V gene data show CDR1 as SGDLS and CDR2 as YYNGEE. In nucleotides, the CDR3 is TGTGCCAGCAGCGCGGTACAGCGGGGGGGTGTTGAGCAGTTCTTC. Protein: CASSAVQRGGVEQFF.

The sample holds a few counts of this clone. The chain links TRBV3-1 (or the pseudogene TRBV3-2) to TRBJ1-2; the match to TRBD1 covers 8 bases. Germline trimming cut 4 bases from V and 8 bases from J; bases unmatched to any gene: 3. Germline V gene data show CDR1 as LGHDT and CDR2 as YNNKEL (reference sequence). CDR3 length: 12 amino acids. CDR3 region: CASSRTGGGYTF. For the CDR3, the DNA is TGTGCCAGCAGCCGAACAGGGGGAGGCTACACCTTC.

The V gene is TRBV24-1, the J gene TRBJ2-2; D is possibly TRBD2 (5 bases). V gave up 1 base and J gave up 5 bases, with 7 bases separating them. Germline CDR1 KGHDR, CDR2 SFDVKD. CDR3 length equals 14 residues. CDR3 nucleotide sequence: TGTGCCACCAGTGATTTCGGGGATACCGGGGAGCTGTTTTTT. Translating it yields CATSDFGDTGELFF.

The rearrangement uses TRBV10-3 and TRBJ1-2; D perhaps matches TRBD1 (5 bases). Trimming removed 10 bases at V and 2 bases at J, with 14 bases between. Germline-derived CDR1 and CDR2 are ENHRY and SYGVKD. The CDR3 runs to 13 residues. The CDR3 spells CATAGRENYGYTF. The CDR3 DNA is TGTGCCACCGCAGGGAGGGAAAACTATGGCTACACCTTC.

The gene calls are TRBV24-1 and TRBJ2-1; 8 nucleotides match TRBD2. The CDR3 is made up of 14 amino acids. The germline V gene has CDR1 KGHDR and CDR2 SFDVKD. J gave up 10 bases and V 4 bases, and 8 bases lay outside the gene matches. CDR3 sequence (DNA): TGTGCCACCAGTGAGGCAGGACTAGCTTGGGAGCAGTTCTTC. Translating gives CATSEAGLAWEQFF.

The chain employs TRBV30 and TRBJ1-2, with D uncertain. CDR1 and CDR2 from the germline V gene are GTSNPN and SVGIG (reference sequence). Deletions cut 0 bases from V and 7 bases from J, with 18 bases between. CDR3 length: 15 amino acids. CDR3 bases: TGTGCCTGGAGTGTAAGCTCCGGCTCCTCGGGTGGCTACACCTTC. It codes for CAWSVSSGSSGGYTF.